This is a list of T cell receptor beta chains from one sample in a study of T-cell reconstitution after alpha-beta-depleted transplantation in children. TCRdb processed the PCR reads anew with MiXCR; each CDR3 protein has one entry. This table holds roughly 30,000 distinct CDR3 sequences, around 7% found once. The material sequenced was peripheral blood, taken 60 days after TCRalphabeta/CD19-depleted stem cell transplant. The receptors originated from a child younger than two who had a stem cell transplant for acute myeloid leukemia, so the T cells may come from the graft donor. Each CDR3 is given with its conserved first and last residue.

J gene | V gene | CDR3 protein
TRBJ2-5 | TRBV5-4 | CASSSSAQETQYF
TRBJ1-3 | TRBV12-3/TRBV12-4 | CASRPAYIGIYF
TRBJ1-5 | TRBV20-1 | CSARDRPYQPQHF
TRBJ1-5 | TRBV4-2 | CASTDGGASNQPQHF
TRBJ2-5 | TRBV5-1 | CASSLDEGTGETQYF
TRBJ2-7 | TRBV5-1 | CASSFWTDSYEQYF
TRBJ1-2 | TRBV7-9 | CASMRGKNGYTF
TRBJ2-1 | TRBV5-1 | CASSLGRLAGGPYNEQFF
TRBJ2-7 | TRBV6-2/TRBV6-3 | CASSYNFYEQYF
TRBJ2-1 | TRBV9 | CASSVDPGGGHNEQFF
TRBJ2-1 | TRBV4-3 | CASSQDLGHPSSYNEQFF
TRBJ2-6 | TRBV6-5 | CASTSAGANVLTF
TRBJ2-7 | TRBV5-1 | CASSAWDRNSYEQYF
TRBJ2-1 | TRBV5-1 | CASSLGRGFYNEQFF
TRBJ2-2 | TRBV28 | CASSQIVPPRVGELFF
TRBJ1-5 | TRBV24-1 | CATSDYGQPQHF
TRBJ2-1 | TRBV4-3 | CASSQDPKGGNEQFF
TRBJ1-2 | TRBV7-2 | CASSLGGGGYGYTF
TRBJ1-1 | TRBV25-1 | CASSARGGRDPEAFF
TRBJ2-5 | TRBV7-9 | CASSLVGTVQETQYF
TRBJ2-2 | TRBV6-2/TRBV6-3 | CASRPGHLTGELFF
TRBJ2-4 | TRBV7-2 | CASSLDLAKNIQYF
TRBJ2-7 | TRBV13 | CASSLIGRHYSYEQYF
TRBJ1-5 | TRBV27 | CASRGGGQPQHF
TRBJ1-5 | TRBV7-9 | CASSGGADPKPQHF
TRBJ2-5 | TRBV6-5 | CASSSGGTIETQYF
TRBJ2-3 | TRBV4-2 | CASSQAAGASDTQYF
TRBJ1-5 | TRBV20-1 | CSARGGAGSNQPQHF
TRBJ2-1 | TRBV9 | CASSVEGVSYNEQFF
TRBJ2-5 | TRBV6-5 | CASRPRGREETQYF
TRBJ2-2 | TRBV10-3 | CAFRVSGTGELFF
TRBJ1-4 | TRBV7-7 | CASSLTDRGNEKLFF
TRBJ2-7 | TRBV7-9 | CASSLASGSYEQYF
TRBJ2-7 | TRBV27 | CASSQLAGAEEQYF
TRBJ2-6 | TRBV7-2 | CASSLISGANVLTF
TRBJ2-5 | TRBV7-2 | CASSWPGLAGEETQYF
TRBJ2-1 | TRBV7-9 | CASSFPGGEEQFF
TRBJ2-2 | TRBV27 | CASSFGGPGELFF
TRBJ2-3 | TRBV7-9 | CASSWTGMENTQYF
TRBJ1-2 | TRBV28 | CASSWSGYTF
TRBJ2-3 | TRBV28 | CASSPLGGDTQYF
TRBJ2-7 | TRBV12-3/TRBV12-4 | CASSFETGGAGSYEQYF
TRBJ1-2 | TRBV6-5 | CASSYVSQGNGYTF
TRBJ2-7 | TRBV7-9 | CASSSGTSGPEQYF
TRBJ2-5 | TRBV5-1 | CASSLPGHLQETQYF